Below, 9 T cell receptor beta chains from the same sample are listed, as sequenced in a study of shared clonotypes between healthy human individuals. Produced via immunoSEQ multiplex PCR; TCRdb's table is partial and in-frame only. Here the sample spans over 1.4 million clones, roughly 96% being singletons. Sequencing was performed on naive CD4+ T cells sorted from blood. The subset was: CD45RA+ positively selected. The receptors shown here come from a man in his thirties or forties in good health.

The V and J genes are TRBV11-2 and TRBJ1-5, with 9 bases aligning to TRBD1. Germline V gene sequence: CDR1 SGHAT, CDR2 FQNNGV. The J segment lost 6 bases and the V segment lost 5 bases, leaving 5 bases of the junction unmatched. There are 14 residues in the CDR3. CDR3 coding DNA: TGTGCCAGCAGCCAGGACAGGGGCTCTCAGCCCCAGCATTTT. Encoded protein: CASSQDRGSQPQHF.

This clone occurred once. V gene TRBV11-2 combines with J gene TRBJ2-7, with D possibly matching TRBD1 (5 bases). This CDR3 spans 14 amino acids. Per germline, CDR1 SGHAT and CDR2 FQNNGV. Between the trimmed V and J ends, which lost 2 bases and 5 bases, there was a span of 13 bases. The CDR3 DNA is TGTGCCAGCAGCTTACTTGGATCCAGGGACGAGCAGTACTTC. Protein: CASSLLGSRDEQYF.

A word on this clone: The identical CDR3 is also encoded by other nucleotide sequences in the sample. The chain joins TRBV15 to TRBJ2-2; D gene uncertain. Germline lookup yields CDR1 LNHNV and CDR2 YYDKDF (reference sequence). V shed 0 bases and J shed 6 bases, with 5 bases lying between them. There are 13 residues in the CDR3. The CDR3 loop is CATSRDVSGELFF. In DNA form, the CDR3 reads TGTGCCACCAGCAGAGACGTGTCCGGGGAGCTGTTTTTT.

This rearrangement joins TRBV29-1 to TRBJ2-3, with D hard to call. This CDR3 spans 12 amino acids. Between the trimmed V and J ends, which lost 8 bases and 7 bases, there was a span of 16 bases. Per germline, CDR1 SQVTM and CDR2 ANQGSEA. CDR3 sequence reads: CSLGHGLHTQYF. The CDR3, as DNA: TGCAGCTTAGGTCATGGTCTACATACGCAGTATTTT.

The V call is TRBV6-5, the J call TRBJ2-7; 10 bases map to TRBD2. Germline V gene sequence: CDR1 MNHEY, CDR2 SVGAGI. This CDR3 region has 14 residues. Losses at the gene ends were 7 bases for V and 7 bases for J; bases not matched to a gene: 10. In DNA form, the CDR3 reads TGTGCCAGCAAGGCTAGCGGGAGTGATAGGGAGCAGTACTTC. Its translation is CASKASGSDREQYF.

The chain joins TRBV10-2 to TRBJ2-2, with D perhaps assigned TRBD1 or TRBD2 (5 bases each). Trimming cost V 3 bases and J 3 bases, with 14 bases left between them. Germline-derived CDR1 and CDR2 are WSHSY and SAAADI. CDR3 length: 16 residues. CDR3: CASSDPSGSDTGELFF. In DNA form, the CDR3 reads TGCGCCAGCAGTGACCCCTCAGGGAGTGACACCGGGGAGCTGTTTTTT.

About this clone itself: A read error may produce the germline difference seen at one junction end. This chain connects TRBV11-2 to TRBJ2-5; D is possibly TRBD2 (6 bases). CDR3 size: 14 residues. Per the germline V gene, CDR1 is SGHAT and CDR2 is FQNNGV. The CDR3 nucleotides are TGTGCCAGCAGCTCTCTTGGAGGGCAAGGGACCCAGTACTTC. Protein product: CASSSLGGQGTQYF.

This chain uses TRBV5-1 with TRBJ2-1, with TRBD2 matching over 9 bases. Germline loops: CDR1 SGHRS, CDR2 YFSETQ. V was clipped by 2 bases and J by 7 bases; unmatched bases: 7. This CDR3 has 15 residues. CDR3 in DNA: TGCGCCAGCAGCTTAGGTAGCGGGAGTAAAAATGAGCAGTTCTTC. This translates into CASSLGSGSKNEQFF.

CDR3 DNA: TGCAGCACAAGAGGGACAGCCTACGAGCAGTACTTC. It is translated as CSTRGTAYEQYF. This chain joins TRBV29-1 and TRBJ2-7, with 7 bases matching TRBD1. The CDR3 is 12 amino acids. Germline CDR1 and CDR2: SQVTM and ANQGSEA. With 8 bases clipped from V and 2 bases from J, the junction kept 6 bases outside the gene matches.